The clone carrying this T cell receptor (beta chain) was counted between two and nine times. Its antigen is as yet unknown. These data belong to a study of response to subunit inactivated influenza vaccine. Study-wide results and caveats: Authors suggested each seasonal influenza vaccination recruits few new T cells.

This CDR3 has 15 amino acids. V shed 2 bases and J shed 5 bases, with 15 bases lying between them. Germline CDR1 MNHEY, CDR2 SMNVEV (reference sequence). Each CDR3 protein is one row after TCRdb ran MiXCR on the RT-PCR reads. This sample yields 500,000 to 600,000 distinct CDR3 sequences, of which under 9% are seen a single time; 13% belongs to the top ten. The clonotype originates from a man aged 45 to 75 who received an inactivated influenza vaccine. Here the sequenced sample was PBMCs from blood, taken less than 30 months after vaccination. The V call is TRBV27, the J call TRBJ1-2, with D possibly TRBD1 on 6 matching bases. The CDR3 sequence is CASSLLPGTTYGYTF. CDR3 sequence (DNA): TGTGCCAGCAGTTTACTCCCTGGGACAACATATGGCTACACCTTC.